Listed below are T cell receptor beta chains from one sample, sequenced in a study of cytomegalovirus exposure and HLA in healthy donors. Assay: immunoSEQ multiplex PCR; the TCRdb copy retains only in-frame clones and omits some. This sample yields 150,000 to 200,000 clones, of which approximately 73% are seen a single time; 8.5% to 12% belongs to the top ten. The sequencing sample was made of PBMCs. All receptors come from a man aged 30 to 45 in good health and CMV-seropositive. Both conserved end residues are part of each CDR3. A D gene is named only where the DNA matches it firmly. Size is omitted from some rows. Given values are once, few, many or a class for expanded clones.

CDR3nt	CDR3aa	j_gene	v_gene	abundance	d_gene
TGTGCCAGCCAGGACAGGGCCGCTGAAAAACTGTTTTTT	CASQDRAAEKLFF	TRBJ1-4	TRBV19	.	TRBD1
TGTGCCAGCAGCTTTGACTCCAGTCATTCACCCCTCCACTTT	CASSFDSSHSPLHF	TRBJ1-6	TRBV5-8	.	.
TGTGCCAGCAGCTTAACTAGGAGGCCGGGGGAGACCCAGTACTTC	CASSLTRRPGETQYF	TRBJ2-5	TRBV7-3	.	.
TGTGCCAGCAGCTTAGATCCGGGTATTAGTCCTGGCTACACCTTC	CASSLDPGISPGYTF	TRBJ1-2	TRBV11-2	few	.
TGTGCCAGCAGTGAAGCGCGCCAGGGCCTCTATGGCCACACCTTC	CASSEARQGLYGHTF	TRBJ1-2	TRBV2	.	.
TGTGCCAGCAGCCACACCGGGACTTCTAACACTGAAGCTTTCTTT	CASSHTGTSNTEAFF	TRBJ1-1	TRBV4-2	few	.
TGTGCTAGCAGCCCTGGTCAGGTAGAAACCGGGGAGCTGTTTTTT	CASSPGQVETGELFF	TRBJ2-2	TRBV7-7	few	.
TGTGCCAGCAGCGCCAGCCCGGGACAGGACTACGAGCAGTACTTC	CASSASPGQDYEQYF	TRBJ2-7	TRBV9	.	TRBD1
TGTGCCAGCACTAGCGGGGGGGCCTACGAGCAGTACTTC	CASTSGGAYEQYF	TRBJ2-7	TRBV28	.	TRBD2
TGTGCCAGCAGCGATTCCTATAATGAGCAGTTCTTC	CASSDSYNEQFF	TRBJ2-1	TRBV9	.	.
TGTGCCAGCAGTCGACAGGGGGACACTGAAGCTTTCTTT	CASSRQGDTEAFF	TRBJ1-1	TRBV11-3	.	TRBD1
TGCAGCGTTGAAGATCGGGGGACAGTGGCTGGGGCCAACGTCCTGACTTTC	CSVEDRGTVAGANVLTF	TRBJ2-6	TRBV29-1	.	.
TGTGCCAGCAGTTACTCCCCGGGGGCTGGGGCCAACGTCCTGACTTTC	CASSYSPGAGANVLTF	TRBJ2-6	TRBV6-5	few	.
TGTGCCTGTGGGGAGGTTGCCAAAAACATTCAGTACTTC	CACGEVAKNIQYF	TRBJ2-4	TRBV27	.	.
TGTGCCAGCAGCTTATTAGGGGGCCAAGAGACCCAGTACTTC	CASSLLGGQETQYF	TRBJ2-5	TRBV11-2	.	.
TGTGCCAGCAGTTTACCCCTAGCGGGGGCAGGCGGGGATACGCAGTATTTT	CASSLPLAGAGGDTQYF	TRBJ2-3	TRBV28	few	TRBD2
TGTGCCAGCAGACTAGATCACACTAGCGGAGCCTCCTACGAGCAGTACTTC	CASRLDHTSGASYEQYF	TRBJ2-7	TRBV7-9	.	TRBD2
TGCGCCAGCAGCCAAGGAGGTCTAGCGGCCTACGAGCAGTACTTC	CASSQGGLAAYEQYF	TRBJ2-7	TRBV4-1	.	TRBD2
TGCGCCAGCAGGAGTCTAGCCCAAGAGACCCAGTACTTC	CASRSLAQETQYF	TRBJ2-5	TRBV5-1	.	.
TGTGCCAGTAGTATAGGACCAGCGGGAGGTATGGAGCAGTACTTC	CASSIGPAGGMEQYF	TRBJ2-7	TRBV19	.	TRBD2
TGTGCCAGCAGCGTAGGGGGGCAGGGCGGTAAGGAGACCCAGTACTTC	CASSVGGQGGKETQYF	TRBJ2-5	TRBV9	.	.
TGTGCCAGCAGCAGACAGAACCGGGACAAATTCTCTGGGGCCAACGTCCTGACTTTC	CASSRQNRDKFSGANVLTF	TRBJ2-6	TRBV21-1	.	.
TGCGCCAGCAGTGATGGGCGGGAGAGTACAGATACGCAGTATTTT	CASSDGRESTDTQYF	TRBJ2-3	TRBV10-1	.	TRBD2
TGTGCCAGCAGCTTCCTCCGAGCGGCAAGCTCCTACAATGAGCAGTTCTTC	CASSFLRAASSYNEQFF	TRBJ2-1	TRBV7-8	.	.
TGTGCCAGCAGGGCGCCTGTGAGGGACAGGGTGAGGAACACTGAAGCTTTCTTT	CASRAPVRDRVRNTEAFF	TRBJ1-1	TRBV2	.	TRBD1
TGTGCCAGTAGGGTTTGGGCCTTCAATCAGCCCCAGCATTTT	CASRVWAFNQPQHF	TRBJ1-5	TRBV19	.	.
TGTGCCAGCTCATCAAGCGGGGCAGGGGATACTGAAGCTTTCTTT	CASSSSGAGDTEAFF	TRBJ1-1	TRBV28	.	.
TGTGCCAGCAGTGAGCCGCAACTAGCGGGATCAGATACGCAGTATTTT	CASSEPQLAGSDTQYF	TRBJ2-3	TRBV25-1	.	TRBD2
TGTGCCAGCAGCTCTCACAGGGGCTCTGGAAACACCATATATTTT	CASSSHRGSGNTIYF	TRBJ1-3	TRBV7-2	.	TRBD1